These 8 T cell receptor beta chains came from one sample sequenced in a study of identical twins. MiXCR was run by TCRdb on the 5' RACE reads, yielding one entry per CDR3 protein. The table includes some 690,000 distinct CDR3 sequences, around 20% detected once. These data were also filed under a second study, of T cells expressing NK-cell markers.

Sequenced: PBMCs. These receptors came from a woman aged 18 to 35 in good health.

The sample holds a few counts of this clonotype. The J gene is TRBJ2-2, the V gene TRBV12-3 or TRBV12-4; weak D call: TRBD1 (5 bases). Trimming removed 3 bases from V and 7 bases from J, with 21 bases in between. The CDR3 extends over 17 amino acids. The CDR3 region has the DNA TGTGCCAGCAGTTTGCCCGACGGTGCAGGGCCTAACGGGGAGCTGTTTTTT. Protein sequence: CASSLPDGAGPNGELFF.

This clonotype was observed a handful of times. The chain joins TRBV5-1 to TRBJ1-1; D gene unclear. Germline loops: CDR1 SGHRS, CDR2 YFSETQ. V lost 2 bases and J 4 bases, leaving 12 bases between the germline ends. CDR3 length equals 14 residues. CDR3 sequence: CASSFSLLLTEAFF. Written as DNA, the CDR3 is TGCGCCAGCAGCTTCAGTCTGCTTCTCACTGAAGCTTTCTTT.

CDR3 sequence: CASANSYGELFF. The CDR3 nucleotides read TGCGCCAGCGCCAATTCGTACGGGGAGCTGTTTTTT. The rearrangement uses TRBV5-1 and TRBJ2-2; D ambiguous. The germline V and J ends were trimmed by 7 bases and 7 bases, with 11 bases remaining between them. Per the germline V gene, CDR1 is SGHRS and CDR2 is YFSETQ. The CDR3 runs to 12 residues.

This clonotype has a handful of counts. The CDR3: CASSYRQNSPLHF. As DNA, the CDR3 is TGTGCCAGCAGTTACAGGCAAAATTCACCCCTCCACTTT. The gene calls are TRBV12-3 or TRBV12-4 and TRBJ1-6; tentatively, D is TRBD1 (5 bases). CDR3 length: 13 residues. The V and J ends lost 4 bases and 7 bases respectively, with 8 bases between them.

This clonotype was observed a few times. The gene calls are TRBV6-2 or TRBV6-3 and TRBJ1-5; D might be TRBD1 (5 bases). Germline lookup yields CDR1 MNHEY and CDR2 SVGEGT. With 6 bases removed from V and 1 base from J, the gap between germline ends came to 10 bases. The CDR3 has 14 residues. CDR3 DNA sequence: TGTGCCAGCAGGAGCCGGGACAGCAATCAGCCCCAGCATTTT. Protein: CASRSRDSNQPQHF.

The chain recombines TRBV20-1 with TRBJ1-1; the D is unclear. CDR1 and CDR2 from the germline V gene are DFQATT and SNEGSKA (reference sequence). This CDR3 is 12 amino acids long. CDR3 nucleotides: TGCAGCGTTCTTAGTAGGAACACTGAAGCTTTCTTT. Encoded protein: CSVLSRNTEAFF.

This chain uses TRBV7-2 with TRBJ2-1; TRBD1 matches 7 bases. The CDR3 spans 15 residues. Trimming removed 5 bases from V and 0 bases from J; junction bases left unmatched: 4. Germline-derived CDR1 and CDR2 are SGHTA and FQGNSA. As DNA, the CDR3 is TGTGCCAGCAGCGAAACAGGGGTCTCCTACAATGAGCAGTTCTTC. Translation gives CASSETGVSYNEQFF.

This clonotype was found many times. The genes are TRBV15 and TRBJ2-7; TRBD1 or TRBD2 may be the D gene (6 bases each). This CDR3 has 14 residues. The V and J ends lost 0 bases and 5 bases respectively, with 11 bases between them. Germline V gene data show CDR1 as LNHNV and CDR2 as YYDKDF (reference sequence). The CDR3 nucleotides read TGTGCCACCAGCAGAGATCGGGGGCTCAACGAGCAGTACTTC. Its translation: CATSRDRGLNEQYF.